A single sample gave rise to the 4 T cell receptor beta chains below, sequenced in a study of cytotoxic CD8 clonotypes in ibrutinib-treated CLL. Generated by immunoSEQ multiplex PCR, the TCRdb table keeps only in-frame clones and is missing some. The sample lists 300,000 to 350,000 clones; around four fifths were seen once. Specimen: PBMCs, collected before ibrutinib treatment. The origin of the receptors is a human donor with chronic lymphocytic leukemia.

V gene TRBV10-3 combines with J gene TRBJ2-6; 9 nucleotides line up with TRBD1. CDR3 length: 22 residues. Germline V lookup: CDR1 ENHRY, CDR2 SYGVKD. V dropped 0 bases and J dropped 0; count of bases not matched to a gene: 15. The CDR3 loop reads CAISESREAGTGPYSGANVLTF. CDR3 coding DNA: TGTGCCATCAGTGAGTCGAGAGAGGCCGGGACAGGGCCATACTCTGGGGCCAACGTCCTGACTTTC.

CDR3 region: CATTSWGDTDTQYF. CDR3 coding DNA: TGTGCCACGACTAGCTGGGGTGACACGGATACGCAGTATTTT. The V and J genes are TRBV7-6 and TRBJ2-3, with 7 bases aligning to TRBD2. Germline V CDR1 and CDR2: SGHVS, FNYEAQ. The CDR3 length is 14 residues. Losses at the gene ends were 10 bases for V and 6 bases for J; bases not matched to a gene: 13.

Only a few counts were recorded for this clone. The V gene is TRBV18, the J gene TRBJ2-5; 14 bases line up with TRBD2. Trimming took 4 bases from V and 4 from J; bases not matched to a gene: 5. The CDR3 sequence is 16 residues long. Looked up from germline, CDR1 is KGHSH and CDR2 is LQKENI. The CDR3 protein is CASSRGLAGDGETQYF. CDR3 DNA: TGTGCCAGCTCACGGGGACTAGCGGGAGATGGAGAGACCCAGTACTTC.

The V call is TRBV30, the J call TRBJ1-2; unclear D gene. The germline CDR1 and CDR2 sequences are GTSNPN and SVGIG (reference sequence). V was pared by 2 bases and J by 2 bases, with 6 bases between. This CDR3 has 12 residues. The CDR3 reads CAWSMGNYGYTF. CDR3 nucleotide sequence: TGTGCCTGGAGTATGGGGAACTATGGCTACACCTTC.